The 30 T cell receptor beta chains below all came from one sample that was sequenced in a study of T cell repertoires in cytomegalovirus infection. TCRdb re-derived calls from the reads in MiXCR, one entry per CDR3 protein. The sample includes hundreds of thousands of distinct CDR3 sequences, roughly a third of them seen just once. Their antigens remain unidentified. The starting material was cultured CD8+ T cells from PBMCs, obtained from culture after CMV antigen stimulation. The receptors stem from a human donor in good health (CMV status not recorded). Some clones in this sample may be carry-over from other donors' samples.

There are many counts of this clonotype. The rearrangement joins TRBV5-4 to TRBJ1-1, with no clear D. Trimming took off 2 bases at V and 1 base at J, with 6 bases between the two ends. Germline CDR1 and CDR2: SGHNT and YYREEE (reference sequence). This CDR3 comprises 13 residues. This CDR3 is CASSLNPNTEAFF. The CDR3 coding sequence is TGTGCCAGCAGCTTAAACCCGAACACTGAAGCTTTCTTT.

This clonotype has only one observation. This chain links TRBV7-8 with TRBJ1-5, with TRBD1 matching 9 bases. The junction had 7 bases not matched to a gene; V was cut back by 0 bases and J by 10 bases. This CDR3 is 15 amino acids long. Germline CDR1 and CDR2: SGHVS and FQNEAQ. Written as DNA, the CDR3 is TGTGCCAGCAGCTTAGCCCGCGGGACAGGGAACCCCCAGCATTTT. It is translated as CASSLARGTGNPQHF.

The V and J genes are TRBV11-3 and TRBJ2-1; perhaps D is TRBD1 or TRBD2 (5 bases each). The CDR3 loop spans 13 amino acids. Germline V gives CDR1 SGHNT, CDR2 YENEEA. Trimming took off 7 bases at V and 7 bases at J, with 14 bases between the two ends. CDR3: CASTQRGENEQFF. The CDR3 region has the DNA TGTGCCAGCACCCAGAGAGGGGAGAATGAGCAGTTCTTC.

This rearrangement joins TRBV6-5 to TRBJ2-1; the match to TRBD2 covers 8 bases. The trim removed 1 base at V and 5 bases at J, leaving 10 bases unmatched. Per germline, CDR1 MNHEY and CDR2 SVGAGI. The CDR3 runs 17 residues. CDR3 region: CASSYFPRRGVDNEQFF. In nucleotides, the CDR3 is TGTGCCAGCAGTTACTTTCCCAGGCGGGGGGTTGACAATGAGCAGTTCTTC.

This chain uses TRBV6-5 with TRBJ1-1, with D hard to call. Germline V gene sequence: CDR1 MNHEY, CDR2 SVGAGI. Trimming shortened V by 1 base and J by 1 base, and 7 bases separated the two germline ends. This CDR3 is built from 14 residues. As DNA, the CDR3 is TGTGCCAGCAGTTACTTTGCAGAGAACACTGAAGCTTTCTTT. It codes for CASSYFAENTEAFF.

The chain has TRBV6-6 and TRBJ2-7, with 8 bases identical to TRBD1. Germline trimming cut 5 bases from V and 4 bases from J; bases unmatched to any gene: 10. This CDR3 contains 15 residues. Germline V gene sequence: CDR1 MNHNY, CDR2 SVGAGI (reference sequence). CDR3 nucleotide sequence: TGTGCCAGCAGTCCCAAGGGACAGGACCTTTACGAGCAGTACGTC. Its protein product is CASSPKGQDLYEQYV.

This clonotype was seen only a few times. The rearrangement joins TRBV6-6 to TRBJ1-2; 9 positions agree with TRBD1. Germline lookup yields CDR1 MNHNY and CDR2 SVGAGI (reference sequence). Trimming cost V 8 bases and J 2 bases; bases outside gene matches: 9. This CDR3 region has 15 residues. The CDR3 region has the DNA TGTGCCAGCCTTTACCGGGACAGGGAGAACTATGGCTACACCTTC. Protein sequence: CASLYRDRENYGYTF.

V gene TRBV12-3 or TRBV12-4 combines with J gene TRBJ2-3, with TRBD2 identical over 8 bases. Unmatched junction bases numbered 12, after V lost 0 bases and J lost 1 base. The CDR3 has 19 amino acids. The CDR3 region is CASSLARVGGAFRTDTQYF. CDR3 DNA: TGTGCCAGCAGTTTAGCGCGGGTCGGGGGGGCCTTCCGCACAGATACGCAGTATTTT.

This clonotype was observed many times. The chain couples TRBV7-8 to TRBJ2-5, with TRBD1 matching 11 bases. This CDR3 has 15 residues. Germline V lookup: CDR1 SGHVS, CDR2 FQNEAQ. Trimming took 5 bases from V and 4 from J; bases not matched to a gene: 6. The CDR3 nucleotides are TGTGCCAGCAGCACGGGGACAGGGGGGGGAGAGACCCAGTACTTC. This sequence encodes CASSTGTGGGETQYF.

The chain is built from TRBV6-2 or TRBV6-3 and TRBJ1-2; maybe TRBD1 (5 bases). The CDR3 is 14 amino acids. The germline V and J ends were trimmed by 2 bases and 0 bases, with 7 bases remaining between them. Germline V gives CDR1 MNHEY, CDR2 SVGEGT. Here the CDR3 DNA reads TGTGCCAGCAGTTACCGGGGCTCTAACTATGGCTACACCTTC. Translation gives CASSYRGSNYGYTF.

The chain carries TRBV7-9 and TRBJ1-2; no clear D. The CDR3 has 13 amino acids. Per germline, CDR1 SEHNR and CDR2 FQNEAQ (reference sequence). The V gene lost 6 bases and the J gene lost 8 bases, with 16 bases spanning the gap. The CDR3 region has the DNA TGTGCCAGCAGTCCGGACCCCGATATAGGCTACACCTTC. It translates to CASSPDPDIGYTF.

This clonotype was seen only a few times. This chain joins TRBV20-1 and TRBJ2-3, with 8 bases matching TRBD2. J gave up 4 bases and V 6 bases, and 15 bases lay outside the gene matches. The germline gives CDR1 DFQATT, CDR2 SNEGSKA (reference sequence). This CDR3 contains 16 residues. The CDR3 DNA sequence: TGCAGTGCGAATGATTGGACTAGCTGGGGTCCAGATACGCAGTATTTT. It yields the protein CSANDWTSWGPDTQYF.

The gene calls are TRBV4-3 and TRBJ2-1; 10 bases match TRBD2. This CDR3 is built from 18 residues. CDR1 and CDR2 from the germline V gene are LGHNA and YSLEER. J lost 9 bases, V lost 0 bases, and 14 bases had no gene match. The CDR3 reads CASSQELYGTSVFSEQFF. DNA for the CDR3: TGCGCCAGCAGCCAAGAACTTTACGGGACTAGCGTTTTCAGTGAGCAGTTCTTC.

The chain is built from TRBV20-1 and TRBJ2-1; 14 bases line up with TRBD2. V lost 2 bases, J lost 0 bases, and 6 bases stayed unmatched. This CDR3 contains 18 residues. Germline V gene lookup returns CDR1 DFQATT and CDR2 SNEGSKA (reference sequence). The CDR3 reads CSARPRTSGRSSYNEQFF. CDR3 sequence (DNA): TGCAGTGCTAGACCCCGGACTAGCGGGAGGAGCTCCTACAATGAGCAGTTCTTC.

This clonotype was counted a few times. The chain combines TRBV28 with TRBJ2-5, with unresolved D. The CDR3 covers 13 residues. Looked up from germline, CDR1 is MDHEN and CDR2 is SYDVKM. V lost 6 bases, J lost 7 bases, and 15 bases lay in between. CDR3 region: CASSSNGLWTQYF. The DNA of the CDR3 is TGTGCCAGCAGCTCTAACGGGCTCTGGACCCAGTACTTC.

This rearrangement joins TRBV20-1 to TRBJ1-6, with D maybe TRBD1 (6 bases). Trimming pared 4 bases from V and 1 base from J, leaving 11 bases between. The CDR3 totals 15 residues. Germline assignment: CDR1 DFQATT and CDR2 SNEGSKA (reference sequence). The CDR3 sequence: CSATNRVSYNSPLHF. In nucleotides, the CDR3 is TGCAGTGCTACAAACAGGGTGTCCTATAATTCACCCCTCCACTTT.

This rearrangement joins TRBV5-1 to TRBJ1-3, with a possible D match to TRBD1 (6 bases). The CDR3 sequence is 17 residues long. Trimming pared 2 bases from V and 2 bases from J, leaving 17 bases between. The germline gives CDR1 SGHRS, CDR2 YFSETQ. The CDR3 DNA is TGCGCCAGCAGCTTATCACGAACGACAGGAGCTGGAAACACCATATATTTT. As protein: CASSLSRTTGAGNTIYF.

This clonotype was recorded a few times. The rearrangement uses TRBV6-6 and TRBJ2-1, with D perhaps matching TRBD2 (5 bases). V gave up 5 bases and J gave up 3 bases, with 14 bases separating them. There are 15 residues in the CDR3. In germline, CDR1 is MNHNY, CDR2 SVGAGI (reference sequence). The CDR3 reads CASSPREGNYNEQFF. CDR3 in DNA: TGTGCCAGCAGTCCCCGAGAGGGTAACTACAATGAGCAGTTCTTC.

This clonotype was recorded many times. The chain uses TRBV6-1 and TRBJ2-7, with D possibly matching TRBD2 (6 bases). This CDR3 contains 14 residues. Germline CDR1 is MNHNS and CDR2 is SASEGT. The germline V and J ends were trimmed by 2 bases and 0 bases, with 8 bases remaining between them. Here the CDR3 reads CASSEPGLSYEQYF. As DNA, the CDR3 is TGTGCCAGCAGTGAACCGGGACTCTCCTACGAGCAGTACTTC.

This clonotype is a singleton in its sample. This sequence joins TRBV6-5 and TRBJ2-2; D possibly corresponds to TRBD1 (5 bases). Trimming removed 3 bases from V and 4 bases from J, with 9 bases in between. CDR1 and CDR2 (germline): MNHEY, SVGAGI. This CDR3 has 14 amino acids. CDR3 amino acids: CASSYGRVTGELFF. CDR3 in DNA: TGTGCCAGCAGTTATGGCAGGGTCACCGGGGAGCTGTTTTTT.

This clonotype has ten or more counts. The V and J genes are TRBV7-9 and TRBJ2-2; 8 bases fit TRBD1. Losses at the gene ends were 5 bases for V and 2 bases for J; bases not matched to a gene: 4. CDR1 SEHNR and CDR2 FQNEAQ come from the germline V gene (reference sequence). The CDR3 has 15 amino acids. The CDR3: CASSRGTGNTGELFF. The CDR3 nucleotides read TGTGCCAGCAGCCGAGGGACAGGCAACACCGGGGAGCTGTTTTTT. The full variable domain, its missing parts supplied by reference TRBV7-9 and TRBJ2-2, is DTGVSQNPRHKITKRGQNVTFRCDPISEHNRLYWYRQTLGQGPEFLTYFQNEAQLEKSRLLSDRFSAERPKGSFSTLEIQRTEQGDSAMYLCASSRGTGNTGELFFGEGSRLTVL.

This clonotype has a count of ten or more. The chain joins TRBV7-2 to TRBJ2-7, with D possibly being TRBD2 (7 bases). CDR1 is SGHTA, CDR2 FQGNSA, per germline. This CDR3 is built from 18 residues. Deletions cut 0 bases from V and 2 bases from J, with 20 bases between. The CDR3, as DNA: TGTGCCAGCAGCTTAGCCCACTTGGGGGGGCGGGGCGCCTACGAGCAGTACTTC. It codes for CASSLAHLGGRGAYEQYF.

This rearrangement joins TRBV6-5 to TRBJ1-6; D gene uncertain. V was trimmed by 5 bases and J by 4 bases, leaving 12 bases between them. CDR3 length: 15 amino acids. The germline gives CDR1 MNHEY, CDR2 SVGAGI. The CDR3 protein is CASSGEGLYNSPLHF. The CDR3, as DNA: TGTGCCAGCAGTGGTGAAGGATTATATAATTCACCCCTCCACTTT.

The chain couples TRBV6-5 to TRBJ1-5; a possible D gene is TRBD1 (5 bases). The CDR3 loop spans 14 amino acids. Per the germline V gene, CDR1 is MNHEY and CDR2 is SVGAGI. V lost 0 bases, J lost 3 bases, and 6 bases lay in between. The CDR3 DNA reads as TGTGCCAGCAGTTACTCGGGGGACAATCAGCCCCAGCATTTT. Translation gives CASSYSGDNQPQHF.

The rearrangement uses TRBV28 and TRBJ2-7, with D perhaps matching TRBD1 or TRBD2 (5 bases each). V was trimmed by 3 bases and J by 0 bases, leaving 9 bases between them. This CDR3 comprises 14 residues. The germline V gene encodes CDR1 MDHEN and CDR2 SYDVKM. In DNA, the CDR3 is TGTGCCAGCAGTTTTTCAGGGAGCTCCTACGAGCAGTACGTC. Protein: CASSFSGSSYEQYV.

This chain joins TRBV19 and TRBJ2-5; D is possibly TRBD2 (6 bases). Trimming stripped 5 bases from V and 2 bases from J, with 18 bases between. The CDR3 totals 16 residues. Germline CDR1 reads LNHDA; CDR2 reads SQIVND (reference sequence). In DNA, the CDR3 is TGTGCCAGTAGTGACGGGACTGCCATAGCTCAAGAGACCCAGTACTTC. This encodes CASSDGTAIAQETQYF.

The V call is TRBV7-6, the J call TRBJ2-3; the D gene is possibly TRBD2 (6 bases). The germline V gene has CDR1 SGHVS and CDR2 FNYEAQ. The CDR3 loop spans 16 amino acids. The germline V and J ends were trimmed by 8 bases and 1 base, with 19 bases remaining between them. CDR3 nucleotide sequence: TGTGCCAGCGGGGCCTTAACTGGCGGGGGCACAGATACGCAGTATTTT. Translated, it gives CASGALTGGGTDTQYF. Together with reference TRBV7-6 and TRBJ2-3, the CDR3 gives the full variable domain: GAGVSQSPRYKVTKRGQDVALRCDPISGHVSLYWYRQALGQGPEFLTYFNYEAQQDKSGLPNDRFSAERPEGSISTLTIQRTEQRDSAMYRCASGALTGGGTDTQYFGPGTRLTVL.

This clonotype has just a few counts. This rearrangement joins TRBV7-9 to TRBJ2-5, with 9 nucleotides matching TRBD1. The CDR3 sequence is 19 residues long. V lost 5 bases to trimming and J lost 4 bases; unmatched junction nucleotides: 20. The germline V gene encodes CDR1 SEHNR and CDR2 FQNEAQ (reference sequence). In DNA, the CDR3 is TGTGCCAGCAGCCCGAACCCGCAGGACAGGGGTCGTCAAGTAGAGACCCAGTACTTC. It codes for CASSPNPQDRGRQVETQYF.

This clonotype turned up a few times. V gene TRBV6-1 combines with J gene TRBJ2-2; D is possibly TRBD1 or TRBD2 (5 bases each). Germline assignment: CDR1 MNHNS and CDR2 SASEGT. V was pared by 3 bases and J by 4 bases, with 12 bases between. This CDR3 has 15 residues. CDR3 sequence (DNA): TGTGCCAGCAGTGACAGGGCAGGGACCACCGGGGAGCTGTTTTTT. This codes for CASSDRAGTTGELFF.

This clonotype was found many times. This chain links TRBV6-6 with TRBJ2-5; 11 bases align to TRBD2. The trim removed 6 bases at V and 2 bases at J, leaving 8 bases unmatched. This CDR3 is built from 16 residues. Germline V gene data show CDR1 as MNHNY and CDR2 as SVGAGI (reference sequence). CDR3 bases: TGTGCCAGCAGCCCTACTAGCGGGGGAATTCAAGAGACCCAGTACTTC. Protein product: CASSPTSGGIQETQYF.